The rows below give T cell receptor beta chains drawn from one sample of a study of blood T cells in healthy people across ages. TCRdb reanalysed the 5' RACE reads using MiXCR and keeps one entry per CDR3 protein. The table records about a million distinct CDR3 sequences, 40% to 60% of them present only once. The material sequenced was blood. These receptors were taken from a man between 25 and 39 years old in good health. Each CDR3 is given with its conserved first and last residue. D genes are given only for firm matches.

CDR3aa: CASSPGTGVPLSNQPQHF
v_gene: TRBV12-3/TRBV12-4
len: 18
d_gene: TRBD1
j_gene: TRBJ1-5

CDR3aa: CASSFGVTAPYEQYF
v_gene: TRBV12-3/TRBV12-4
len: 15
d_gene: .
j_gene: TRBJ2-7

CDR3aa: CASTGQELYGYTF
v_gene: TRBV2
len: 13
d_gene: TRBD1
j_gene: TRBJ1-2

CDR3aa: CASSDGGITYEQYF
v_gene: TRBV10-2
len: 14
d_gene: .
j_gene: TRBJ2-7

CDR3aa: CASSLKRDTGELFF
v_gene: TRBV12-3/TRBV12-4
len: 14
d_gene: .
j_gene: TRBJ2-2

CDR3aa: CASSGTEVWNVEQYF
v_gene: TRBV28
len: 15
d_gene: TRBD1
j_gene: TRBJ2-5

CDR3aa: CASSPPGVESYNEQFF
v_gene: TRBV12-3/TRBV12-4
len: 16
d_gene: .
j_gene: TRBJ2-1

CDR3aa: CASSQDLSQVYGYTF
v_gene: TRBV4-3
len: 15
d_gene: .
j_gene: TRBJ1-2

CDR3aa: CASRIQGRSEKLFF
v_gene: TRBV6-2/TRBV6-3
len: 14
d_gene: TRBD1
j_gene: TRBJ1-4

CDR3aa: CASSQKGGTEAFF
v_gene: TRBV4-1
len: 13
d_gene: .
j_gene: TRBJ1-1

CDR3aa: CASSYLGDEQYF
v_gene: TRBV6-2/TRBV6-3
len: 12
d_gene: .
j_gene: TRBJ2-7

CDR3aa: CASRSPGAANYGYTF
v_gene: TRBV27
len: 15
d_gene: .
j_gene: TRBJ1-2

CDR3aa: CASSLWQPSTDTQYF
v_gene: TRBV7-2
len: 15
d_gene: .
j_gene: TRBJ2-3

CDR3aa: CSANDRLNTEAFF
v_gene: TRBV20-1
len: 13
d_gene: .
j_gene: TRBJ1-1

CDR3aa: CASSSPRTGQETQYF
v_gene: TRBV28
len: 15
d_gene: TRBD1
j_gene: TRBJ2-5

CDR3aa: CASLNRDRPSEGNQPQHF
v_gene: TRBV7-2
len: 18
d_gene: TRBD1
j_gene: TRBJ1-5

CDR3aa: CASSQDIAGGGEDTQYF
v_gene: TRBV4-2
len: 17
d_gene: TRBD2
j_gene: TRBJ2-3

CDR3aa: CASIDMGLGQYF
v_gene: TRBV28
len: 12
d_gene: .
j_gene: TRBJ2-3

CDR3aa: CSARPLGTGKETQYF
v_gene: TRBV20-1
len: 15
d_gene: TRBD1
j_gene: TRBJ2-5

CDR3aa: CAISEGGTAEAFF
v_gene: TRBV10-3
len: 13
d_gene: .
j_gene: TRBJ1-1

CDR3aa: CASSLAGTANIQYF
v_gene: TRBV7-2
len: 14
d_gene: TRBD1
j_gene: TRBJ2-4

CDR3aa: CASSDSGDGTNEQFF
v_gene: TRBV6-4
len: 15
d_gene: .
j_gene: TRBJ2-1

CDR3aa: CASSLTGGAGDTQYF
v_gene: TRBV7-9
len: 15
d_gene: TRBD2
j_gene: TRBJ2-3

CDR3aa: CASSQGQYYTNYGYTF
v_gene: TRBV4-3
len: 16
d_gene: .
j_gene: TRBJ1-2

CDR3aa: CATSGGARTDTQYF
v_gene: TRBV27
len: 14
d_gene: TRBD2
j_gene: TRBJ2-3

CDR3aa: CSVEQGKNIQYF
v_gene: TRBV29-1
len: 12
d_gene: .
j_gene: TRBJ2-4

CDR3aa: CASSPRGGGQPQHF
v_gene: TRBV18
len: 14
d_gene: .
j_gene: TRBJ1-5

CDR3aa: CASSLERGGGNEQFF
v_gene: TRBV7-6
len: 15
d_gene: .
j_gene: TRBJ2-1

CDR3aa: CASSRSGLAYTYEQYF
v_gene: TRBV13
len: 16
d_gene: TRBD2
j_gene: TRBJ2-7

CDR3aa: CASSLGGQGTGYTF
v_gene: TRBV27
len: 14
d_gene: TRBD1
j_gene: TRBJ1-2

CDR3aa: CASSRGSPSTDTQYF
v_gene: TRBV7-9
len: 15
d_gene: .
j_gene: TRBJ2-3

CDR3aa: CASSYTADSNQPQHF
v_gene: TRBV6-5
len: 15
d_gene: .
j_gene: TRBJ1-5

CDR3aa: CASSIRQGQETQYF
v_gene: TRBV5-1
len: 14
d_gene: TRBD1
j_gene: TRBJ2-5

CDR3aa: CASSSRTGDTQYF
v_gene: TRBV7-9
len: 13
d_gene: .
j_gene: TRBJ2-3

CDR3aa: CARSGATYEQYF
v_gene: TRBV30
len: 12
d_gene: .
j_gene: TRBJ2-7

CDR3aa: CASSSGTSGRQETQYF
v_gene: TRBV5-1
len: 16
d_gene: TRBD2
j_gene: TRBJ2-5

CDR3aa: CASNGNTEAFF
v_gene: TRBV28
len: 11
d_gene: .
j_gene: TRBJ1-1

CDR3aa: CASSLAPRDQETQYF
v_gene: TRBV5-5
len: 15
d_gene: .
j_gene: TRBJ2-5

CDR3aa: CAISREGQGYYNEQFF
v_gene: TRBV10-3
len: 16
d_gene: TRBD1
j_gene: TRBJ2-1

CDR3aa: CASSFRAGGVDGYTF
v_gene: TRBV12-3/TRBV12-4
len: 15
d_gene: TRBD1
j_gene: TRBJ1-2

CDR3aa: CAISDYVAYEQYF
v_gene: TRBV10-3
len: 13
d_gene: .
j_gene: .

CDR3aa: CASSGLLAGGTDTQYF
v_gene: TRBV11-2
len: 16
d_gene: TRBD2
j_gene: TRBJ2-3

CDR3aa: CASSVEQGRADTQYF
v_gene: TRBV2
len: 15
d_gene: .
j_gene: TRBJ2-3

CDR3aa: CISVPEALDRGAYEQYF
v_gene: TRBV7-5
len: 17
d_gene: .
j_gene: TRBJ2-7

CDR3aa: CASRPRASSYEQYF
v_gene: TRBV12-3/TRBV12-4
len: 14
d_gene: .
j_gene: TRBJ2-7

CDR3aa: CASSLASVAADTDTQYF
v_gene: TRBV5-1
len: 17
d_gene: .
j_gene: TRBJ2-3